This T cell receptor beta chain was sequenced for a study of T cell responses to AZD1222 COVID-19 vaccine. To note about this clone: The antigen is not known.

Only in-frame clones appear in the TCRdb table, and some are missing; sequencing was by immunoSEQ multiplex PCR. This sample carries about 110,000 clones, about nine tenths of them seen once, and the ten largest clones take about 8.3%. Germline loops: CDR1 SGHRS, CDR2 YFSETQ. Trimming pared 0 bases from V and 2 bases from J, leaving 11 bases between. This CDR3 spans 15 amino acids. Findings and caveats of the study: Spike-specific TCR depth and breadth grew after two AZD1222 doses. Spike-spanning, vaccine-associated CD4 TCRs were dominant at 160-218 and 743-854.

The receptor comes from an adult in good health. The genes are TRBV5-1 and TRBJ2-5; D not certain. The sample here was peripheral blood, taken on day 0 of AZD1222 vaccination. The CDR3, as DNA: TGCGCCAGCAGCTTGGATGTCGGCTCACAAGAGACCCAGTACTTC. It is translated as CASSLDVGSQETQYF. Looking up the rest from reference TRBV5-1 and TRBJ2-5 gives the full variable domain: KAGVTQTPRYLIKTRGQQVTLSCSPISGHRSVSWYQQTPGQGLQFLFEYFSETQRNKGNFPGRFSGRQFSNSRSEMNVSTLELGDSALYLCASSLDVGSQETQYFGPGTRLLVL.